These 6 T cell receptor beta chains were all obtained from the same sample, sequenced in a study of neurological immune-mediated disorders. TCRdb re-derived calls from the 5' RACE reads in MiXCR, one entry per CDR3 protein. The sample lists approximately 89,000 distinct CDR3 sequences, roughly 13% seen once, with approximately 5% in the top ten. As for time point: longitudinal time-point 2. The sequenced material came from PBMCs. These receptors originate from a female donor with HTLV-1-associated myelopathy (HAM/TSP).

There are many counts of this clonotype. The J gene is TRBJ1-3, the V gene TRBV20-1; D gene unclear. CDR3 length: 14 residues. CDR1 and CDR2 from the germline V gene are DFQATT and SNEGSKA (reference sequence). V was clipped by 6 bases and J by 0 bases, with 12 bases between them. CDR3 in DNA: TGCAGTGCCACCCTCCCGAGCTCTGGAAACACCATATATTTT. It specifies CSATLPSSGNTIYF.

This clonotype was detected many times. The chain combines TRBV10-1 with TRBJ2-2; D gene ambiguous. CDR3 length: 13 amino acids. V lost 5 bases, J lost 4 bases, and 8 bases lay in between. Germline V gene lookup returns CDR1 WNHNN and CDR2 SYGVQD (reference sequence). This chain's CDR3 is CASSPQITGELFF. CDR3 nucleotide sequence: TGCGCCAGCAGTCCTCAGATCACCGGGGAGCTGTTTTTT.

This clonotype was recorded at least ten times. The V gene is TRBV25-1, the J gene TRBJ2-5, with 8 bases that match TRBD2. The germline CDR1 and CDR2 sequences are MGHDK and SYGVNS. Unmatched junction bases numbered 12, after V lost 1 base and J lost 5 bases. The CDR3 is 17 amino acids. The CDR3 spells CASSESGTRFATETQYF. CDR3 nucleotides: TGTGCCAGCAGTGAATCCGGGACTAGATTCGCGACCGAGACCCAGTACTTC.

The chain couples TRBV7-9 to TRBJ2-1; 8 nucleotides line up with TRBD1. Trimming cost V 0 bases and J 9 bases; bases outside gene matches: 10. This CDR3 region has 16 residues. Looked up from germline, CDR1 is SEHNR and CDR2 is FQNEAQ (reference sequence). The CDR3 here is CASSLALGQGACEQFF. Written as DNA, the CDR3 is TGTGCCAGCAGCTTAGCGCTGGGGCAGGGGGCCTGTGAGCAGTTCTTC. Complete variable domain (other parts from reference TRBV7-9 and TRBJ2-1): DTGVSQNPRHKITKRGQNVTFRCDPISEHNRLYWYRQTLGQGPEFLTYFQNEAQLEKSRLLSDRFSAERPKGSFSTLEIQRTEQGDSAMYLCASSLALGQGACEQFFGPGTRLTVL.

This clonotype was counted many times. The V gene is TRBV5-6, the J gene TRBJ1-5, with a weak D call TRBD1 (5 bases). V was pared by 0 bases and J by 1 base, with 8 bases between. Germline CDR1 SGHDT, CDR2 YYEEEE. This CDR3 is 15 amino acids long. DNA of the CDR3: TGTGCCAGCAGCTTGGGCGCAGGGAGCAATCAGCCCCAGCATTTT. This codes for CASSLGAGSNQPQHF. Looking up the rest from reference TRBV5-6 and TRBJ1-5 gives the full variable domain: DAGVTQSPTHLIKTRGQQVTLRCSPKSGHDTVSWYQQALGQGPQFIFQYYEEEERQRGNFPDRFSGHQFPNYSSELNVNALLLGDSALYLCASSLGAGSNQPQHFGDGTRLSIL.

This clonotype was seen many times. The chain has TRBV7-9 and TRBJ2-3; D gene ambiguous. Trimming stripped 0 bases from V and 4 bases from J, with 8 bases between. This CDR3 has 14 residues. Germline V lookup: CDR1 SEHNR, CDR2 FQNEAQ (reference sequence). CDR3 sequence (DNA): TGTGCCAGCAGCTTAGCAGGTGACCCAGATACGCAGTATTTT. Its protein is CASSLAGDPDTQYF.